The 25 T cell receptor beta chains given below trace back to one sample, sequenced in a study of blood T cells in healthy people across ages. Alongside a J-beta primer mix, a sample-barcoded 5' primer served in a second PCR lasting roughly 6 to 11 cycles. Via MiXCR, TCRdb re-called the 5' RACE reads, giving one row per CDR3 protein. The sample consists of about 1.7 million distinct CDR3 sequences, about 28% of them appearing once. Specimen: blood. Receptors originate from a woman in her twenties or thirties in good health.

Only a few counts were recorded for this clonotype. This rearrangement joins TRBV6-2 or TRBV6-3 to TRBJ2-1; D not certain. CDR1 and CDR2 (germline): MNHEY, SVGEGT. This CDR3 has 12 residues. V was pared by 3 bases and J by 9 bases, with 9 bases between. CDR3 loop: CASSYPPREQFF. The CDR3 nucleotides are TGTGCCAGCAGTTATCCTCCCCGTGAGCAGTTCTTC.

This clonotype has more than one count but fewer than ten. One junction end does not reproduce the germline sequence, and a read error may be involved. CDR3 region: CASSLGTQGTQYF. CDR3 bases: TGTGCCAGCAGCTTAGGGACACAAGGGACCCAGTACTTC. This chain uses TRBV11-2 with TRBJ2-5; a possible D gene is TRBD1 (5 bases). This CDR3 is 13 amino acids long. Germline CDR1 is SGHAT and CDR2 is FQNNGV.

The rearrangement links TRBV11-2 to TRBJ1-1; D not certain. Per germline, CDR1 SGHAT and CDR2 FQNNGV. V was trimmed by 5 bases and J by 7 bases, leaving 11 bases between them. The CDR3 consists of 12 residues. In DNA form, the CDR3 reads TGTGCCAGCAGCACGTACGGCGGTGAAGCTTTCTTT. Its translation: CASSTYGGEAFF.

Comment on this clonotype: At one of its ends the junction is not consistent with the germline gene, which may arise from a read error. This chain connects TRBV7-9 to TRBJ2-7; TRBD2 agrees at 14 bases. The V gene's germline CDR1 is SEHNR and CDR2 FQNEAQ (reference sequence). The length of the CDR3 is 15 residues. The CDR3 loop is CASSFSGLAGGYQHF. The CDR3 DNA sequence: TGTGCCAGCAGCTTTTCCGGACTAGCGGGAGGTTACCAGCACTTC.

The rearrangement uses TRBV6-2 or TRBV6-3 and TRBJ2-7, with 10 positions matching TRBD1. The CDR3 length is 16 residues. The V gene's germline CDR1 is MNHEY and CDR2 SVGEGT. The ends lost 7 bases at V and 6 bases at J; junction bases unmatched: 15. The CDR3 is CASTRTGGPAGFEQYF. The CDR3 coding sequence is TGTGCCAGCACCAGGACAGGGGGACCGGCTGGCTTCGAGCAGTACTTC.

This clonotype occurred a few times. The V gene is TRBV5-5, the J gene TRBJ2-7; the match to TRBD2 covers 11 bases. The J segment lost 0 bases and the V segment lost 4 bases, leaving 15 bases of the junction unmatched. The CDR3 has 19 amino acids. CDR1 and CDR2 (germline): SGHKS, YYEKEE (reference sequence). The CDR3 reads CASSLRVGLAEGSSYEQYF. CDR3 bases: TGTGCCAGCAGCCTCCGTGTGGGACTAGCGGAAGGTTCCTCCTACGAGCAGTACTTC.

Many counts were recorded for this clonotype. The J gene is TRBJ1-2, the V gene TRBV7-2, with a tentative D call TRBD1 (6 bases). Trimming cost V 3 bases and J 0 bases, with 8 bases left between them. The germline V gene has CDR1 SGHTA and CDR2 FQGNSA. The CDR3 totals 14 residues. The CDR3 reads CASSFGGSNYGYTF. DNA of the CDR3: TGTGCCAGCAGCTTTGGGGGCTCTAACTATGGCTACACCTTC.

V gene TRBV7-2 combines with J gene TRBJ1-5; D call uncertain. CDR3 length: 16 amino acids. CDR1 is SGHTA and CDR2 is FQGNSA in the germline V gene. Trimming cost V 3 bases and J 3 bases, with 15 bases left between them. In DNA form, the CDR3 reads TGTGCCAGCAGCTTGACGCAGGCCCCTTTCAATCAGCCCCAGCATTTT. This translates into CASSLTQAPFNQPQHF.

J is TRBJ2-7 and V is TRBV12-3 or TRBV12-4; 10 bases align to TRBD2. TRBJ2-5 explains the end of the DNA better; the J call may be wrong. The CDR3 is 15 residues long. CDR3: CASSPDIAGGGTQYF. The CDR3 DNA sequence: TGTGCCAGCAGCCCCGACATAGCGGGGGGAGGGACCCAGTACTTC.

This clonotype was seen a few times. This chain's CDR3 is CAWSQTSGRDKNIQYF. DNA for the CDR3: TGTGCCTGGAGCCAGACTAGCGGGAGAGACAAAAACATTCAGTACTTC. The genes are TRBV30 and TRBJ2-4, with 12 positions matching TRBD2. V gave up 3 bases and J gave up 3 bases; unmatched junction bases: 6. The length of the CDR3 is 16 residues. From germline, CDR1 is GTSNPN and CDR2 SVGIG (reference sequence). Based on the CDR3 plus reference TRBV30 and TRBJ2-4, the full variable domain is SQTIHQWPATLVQPVGSPLSLECTVEGTSNPNLYWYRQAAGRGLQLLFYSVGIGQISSEVPQNLSASRPQDRQFILSSKKLLLSDSGFYLCAWSQTSGRDKNIQYFGAGTRLSVL.

This clonotype has a handful of counts. The chain uses TRBV29-1 and TRBJ2-1; the match to TRBD1 covers 7 bases. J was trimmed by 9 bases and V by 4 bases; bases with no gene match: 9. This CDR3 region has 13 residues. Germline CDR1 reads SQVTM; CDR2 reads ANQGSEA. Here the CDR3 reads CSVGGQVKLEQFF. CDR3 bases: TGCAGCGTTGGAGGACAGGTGAAGCTTGAGCAGTTCTTC.

The CDR3 reads CASSPGGGGHNEQFF. The CDR3 bases are TGTGCCAGCAGCCCTGGCGGGGGAGGCCACAATGAGCAGTTCTTC. The rearrangement joins TRBV7-2 to TRBJ2-1, with TRBD2 identical over 7 bases. In germline, CDR1 is SGHTA, CDR2 FQGNSA. V lost 5 bases, J lost 5 bases, and 9 bases stayed unmatched. There are 15 residues in the CDR3.

This clonotype was detected many times. The J gene is TRBJ2-6, the V gene TRBV5-1; tentatively, D is TRBD1 (5 bases). Germline CDR1 is SGHRS and CDR2 is YFSETQ. The CDR3 runs to 17 residues. Deletions cut 2 bases from V and 2 bases from J, with 14 bases between. The CDR3 loop is CASSLIPGRTGANVLTF. The DNA for the CDR3 is TGCGCCAGCAGCTTAATCCCAGGGCGGACTGGGGCCAACGTCCTGACTTTC.

The V gene is TRBV3-1, the J gene TRBJ2-3; tentatively, D is TRBD1 (5 bases). The CDR3 extends over 16 amino acids. The germline V gene encodes CDR1 LGHDT and CDR2 YNNKEL (reference sequence). The V and J ends lost 0 bases and 5 bases respectively, with 15 bases between them. Here the CDR3 DNA reads TGTGCCAGCAGCCAAGAGGTCGGCCAAGGGGAAGATACGCAGTATTTT. This gives the protein CASSQEVGQGEDTQYF.

The rearrangement links TRBV28 to TRBJ1-6; the match to TRBD1 covers 7 bases. CDR1 and CDR2 from the germline V gene are MDHEN and SYDVKM. The ends lost 5 bases at V and 6 bases at J; junction bases unmatched: 10. There are 16 residues in the CDR3. Here the CDR3 DNA reads TGTGCCAGCAGTATAGACAGGGAAGAGGGTAATTCACCCCTCCACTTT. Translation: CASSIDREEGNSPLHF.

Many counts were recorded for this clonotype. At one boundary the junction diverges from the germline segment, which might be a read error. The chain carries TRBV20-1 and TRBJ2-7, with 10 bases that match TRBD2. This CDR3 has 14 residues. The germline V gene has CDR1 DFQATT and CDR2 SNEGSKA (reference sequence). In DNA form, the CDR3 reads TGCAGTGCAAGAGGGAGTAGCGGGAGGTACGAGCAGTACTTC. Protein sequence: CSARGSSGRYEQYF.

This clonotype was recorded a few times. V and J are TRBV20-1 and TRBJ2-7; 12 positions agree with TRBD2. V trimming: 0 bases; J trimming: 5 bases; junction bases outside the gene matches: 11. The CDR3 is 17 residues long. The V gene's germline CDR1 is DFQATT and CDR2 SNEGSKA (reference sequence). CDR3 protein: CSARDPKTSGSVNEQYF. For the CDR3, the DNA is TGCAGTGCTAGAGACCCGAAGACTAGCGGGAGTGTCAACGAGCAGTACTTC.

There are many counts of this clonotype. The V call is TRBV2, the J call TRBJ2-7; TRBD1 aligns across 7 bases. The trim removed 4 bases at V and 3 bases at J, leaving 3 bases unmatched. Germline V CDR1 and CDR2: SNHLY, FYNNEI. This CDR3 is built from 13 residues. CDR3 loop: CASSATGDYEQYF. The DNA for the CDR3 is TGTGCCAGCAGTGCTACAGGGGACTACGAGCAGTACTTC.

This clonotype was seen more than once but under ten times. The J gene is TRBJ2-4, the V gene TRBV14; TRBD1 aligns across 7 bases. CDR3 length: 16 residues. The junction had 10 bases not matched to a gene; V was cut back by 6 bases and J by 2 bases. Germline CDR1 and CDR2: SGHDN and FVKESK. The CDR3 bases are TGTGCCAGCAGTTCCAAGGGGGCAGAAACCAAAAACATTCAGTACTTC. Protein sequence: CASSSKGAETKNIQYF.

This clonotype came up many times. The chain recombines TRBV24-1 with TRBJ2-5; possible D gene TRBD1, 6 bases. V was pared by 4 bases and J by 1 base, with 12 bases between. Germline V gene data show CDR1 as KGHDR and CDR2 as SFDVKD. This CDR3 has 15 amino acids. CDR3 in DNA: TGTGCCACCAGTGACCATCGACAGGTCCAAGAGACCCAGTACTTC. Protein product: CATSDHRQVQETQYF.

This clonotype was detected many times. The V and J genes are TRBV7-3 and TRBJ1-2; D call uncertain. V lost 2 bases and J 2 bases, leaving 9 bases between the germline ends. The CDR3 consists of 14 residues. Germline V gives CDR1 SGHTA, CDR2 FQGTGA. CDR3 sequence (DNA): TGTGCCAGCAGCTTACGAGGAGGCAACTATGGCTACACCTTC. Protein sequence: CASSLRGGNYGYTF.

J is TRBJ2-3 and V is TRBV7-2; 14 positions agree with TRBD2. In germline, CDR1 is SGHTA, CDR2 FQGNSA. Losses at the gene ends were 5 bases for V and 6 bases for J; bases not matched to a gene: 7. The CDR3 is 16 amino acids. CDR3 loop: CASSRRTSGGRDTQYF. In nucleotides, the CDR3 is TGTGCCAGCAGCCGACGGACTAGCGGGGGGAGGGATACGCAGTATTTT.

This clonotype occurred many times. The chain is built from TRBV20-1 and TRBJ2-5; 9 nucleotides match TRBD2. V shed 2 bases and J 5 bases; nucleotides not matched to a gene: 6. Germline V CDR1 and CDR2: DFQATT, SNEGSKA (reference sequence). The CDR3 sequence is 14 residues long. Here the CDR3 reads CSARKAAGGETQYF. CDR3 nucleotides: TGCAGTGCTAGAAAGGCGGCGGGAGGGGAGACCCAGTACTTC.

The table lists this clonotype with many counts. V and J are TRBV20-1 and TRBJ2-5, with D hard to call. Trimming took off 3 bases at V and 1 base at J, with 0 bases between the two ends. Germline V lookup: CDR1 DFQATT, CDR2 SNEGSKA (reference sequence). CDR3 size: 10 residues. CDR3 loop: CSASQETQYF. In DNA, the CDR3 is TGCAGTGCTAGCCAAGAGACCCAGTACTTC.

The chain employs TRBV5-1 and TRBJ2-2; TRBD1 aligns across 9 bases. Germline V gives CDR1 SGHRS, CDR2 YFSETQ. The CDR3 is 16 residues long. The V segment lost 0 bases and the J segment 8 bases; nucleotides outside the gene matches: 8. CDR3 region: CASSLEGTGRGGELFF. DNA of the CDR3: TGCGCCAGCAGCTTGGAGGGGACAGGGCGAGGAGGGGAGCTGTTTTTT.